This T cell receptor (beta chain) is from a study of T cells after yellow fever vaccination. General study points: Researchers noted that a small share of clonotypes showed up in both CD4 and CD8 compartments. Weaker overall, the secondary response nonetheless peaked faster (day 5 versus 15). From the bulk population, abundant clonotypes could contaminate and appear within FACS-sorted repertoires.

Concerning this clonotype: Its antigen remains unidentified.

This CDR3 spans 14 amino acids. The V gene lost 7 bases and the J gene lost 8 bases, with 20 bases spanning the gap. CDR1 is SGHRS, CDR2 YFSETQ, per germline. UMIs and a universal primer site were added when TCR cDNA was made by 5'RACE template switching. Via MiXCR, TCRdb re-called the 5' RACE reads, giving one row per CDR3 protein. Seen here are hundreds of thousands of distinct CDR3 sequences, approximately 19% observed once, and the top ten hold roughly 19%. The sample here was PBMCs, taken before the yellow fever booster vaccination. V gene TRBV5-1 combines with J gene TRBJ2-3, with TRBD1 as a possible D gene (6 bases). This receptor was obtained from a man younger than 30 who received the YFV17D yellow fever vaccine. The CDR3 region is CASAMGYRALTQYF. DNA of the CDR3: TGCGCCAGCGCTATGGGATACAGGGCCCTTACGCAGTATTTT. Full variable domain (outside the CDR3, taken from reference TRBV5-1 and TRBJ2-3): KAGVTQTPRYLIKTRGQQVTLSCSPISGHRSVSWYQQTPGQGLQFLFEYFSETQRNKGNFPGRFSGRQFSNSRSEMNVSTLELGDSALYLCASAMGYRALTQYFGPGTRLTVL.